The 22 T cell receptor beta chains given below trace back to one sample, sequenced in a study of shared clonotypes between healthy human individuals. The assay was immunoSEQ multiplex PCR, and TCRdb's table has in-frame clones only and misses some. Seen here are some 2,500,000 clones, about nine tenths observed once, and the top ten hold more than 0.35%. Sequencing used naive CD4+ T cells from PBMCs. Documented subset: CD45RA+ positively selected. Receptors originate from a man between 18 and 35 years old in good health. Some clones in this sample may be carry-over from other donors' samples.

This CDR3 is CASSSDRINYEQYF. The CDR3 region has the DNA TGTGCCAGCAGCTCAGACAGGATAAACTACGAGCAGTACTTC. V gene TRBV7-3 combines with J gene TRBJ2-7; D might be TRBD1 (6 bases). This CDR3 has 14 amino acids. CDR1 SGHTA and CDR2 FQGTGA come from the germline V gene. Trimming removed 4 bases at V and 3 bases at J, with 13 bases between.

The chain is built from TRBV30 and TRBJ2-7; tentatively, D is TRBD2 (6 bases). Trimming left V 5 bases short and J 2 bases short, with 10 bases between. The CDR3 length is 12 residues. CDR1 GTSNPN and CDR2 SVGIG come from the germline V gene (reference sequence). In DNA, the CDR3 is TGTGCCTGGGTGCGGGGCCCCTACGAGCAGTACTTC. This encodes CAWVRGPYEQYF.

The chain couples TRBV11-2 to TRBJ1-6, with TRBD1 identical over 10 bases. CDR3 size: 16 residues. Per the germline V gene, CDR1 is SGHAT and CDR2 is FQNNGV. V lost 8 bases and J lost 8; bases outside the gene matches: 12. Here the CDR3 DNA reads TGTGCCAGCGGTTTACTCCGGGACAGGGGTTATTCACCCCTCCACTTT. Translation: CASGLLRDRGYSPLHF.

The DNA for the CDR3 is TGTGCCAGCAGCCAGGGTGGACAGGGAGGAATAGATACGCAGTATTTT. This sequence encodes CASSQGGQGGIDTQYF. The chain couples TRBV5-8 to TRBJ2-3, with 8 positions matching TRBD1. The CDR3 runs 16 residues. V was pared by 4 bases and J by 5 bases, with 12 bases of the junction left unmatched. CDR1 and CDR2 (germline): SGHTS, YDEGEE.

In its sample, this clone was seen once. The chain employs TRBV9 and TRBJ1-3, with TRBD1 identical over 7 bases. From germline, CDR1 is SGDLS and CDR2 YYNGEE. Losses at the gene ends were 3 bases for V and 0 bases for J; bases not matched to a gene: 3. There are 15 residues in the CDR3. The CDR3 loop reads CASSEQGYSGNTIYF. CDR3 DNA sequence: TGTGCCAGCAGCGAACAGGGGTACTCTGGAAACACCATATATTTT.

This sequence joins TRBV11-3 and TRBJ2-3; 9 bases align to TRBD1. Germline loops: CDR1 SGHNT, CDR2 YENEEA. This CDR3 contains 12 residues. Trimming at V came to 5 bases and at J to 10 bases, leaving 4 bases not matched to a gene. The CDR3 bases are TGTGCCAGCAGCCGGACAGGGGCGGCGCAGTATTTT. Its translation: CASSRTGAAQYF.

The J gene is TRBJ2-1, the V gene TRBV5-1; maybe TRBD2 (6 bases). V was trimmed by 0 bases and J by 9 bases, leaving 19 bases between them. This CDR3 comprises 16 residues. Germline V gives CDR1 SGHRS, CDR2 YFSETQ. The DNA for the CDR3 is TGCGCCAGCAGCTTGGCCAATCGAAGGGGAGCGGGTGAGCAGTTCTTC. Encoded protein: CASSLANRRGAGEQFF.

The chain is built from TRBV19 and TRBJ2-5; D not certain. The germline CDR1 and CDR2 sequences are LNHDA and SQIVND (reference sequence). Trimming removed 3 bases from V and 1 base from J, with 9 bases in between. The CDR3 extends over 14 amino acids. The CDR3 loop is CASSITVSQETQYF. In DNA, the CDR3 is TGTGCCAGTAGTATCACAGTTTCCCAAGAGACCCAGTACTTC.

The CDR3 reads CASSPLGQETQYF. The DNA for the CDR3 is TGCGCCAGCAGCCCACTAGGCCAAGAGACCCAGTACTTC. The V gene is TRBV5-1, the J gene TRBJ2-5, with D possibly being TRBD2 (5 bases). The germline V gene has CDR1 SGHRS and CDR2 YFSETQ. Trimming took off 4 bases at V and 1 base at J, with 8 bases between the two ends. The CDR3 runs 13 residues.

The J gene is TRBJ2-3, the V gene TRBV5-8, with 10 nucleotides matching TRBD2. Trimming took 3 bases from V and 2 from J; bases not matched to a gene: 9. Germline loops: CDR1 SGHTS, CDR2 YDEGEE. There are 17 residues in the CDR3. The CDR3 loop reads CASSSTRLAGYTDTQYF. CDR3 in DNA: TGTGCCAGCAGCTCAACCAGACTAGCGGGTTACACAGATACGCAGTATTTT.

The CDR3 protein is CASSPAGRYEQYF. As DNA, the CDR3 is TGTGCCAGCTCACCAGCCGGACGCTACGAGCAGTACTTC. The chain couples TRBV18 to TRBJ2-7; D unclear. Germline lookup yields CDR1 KGHSH and CDR2 LQKENI. V was trimmed by 2 bases and J by 3 bases, leaving 8 bases between them. The CDR3 extends over 13 amino acids.

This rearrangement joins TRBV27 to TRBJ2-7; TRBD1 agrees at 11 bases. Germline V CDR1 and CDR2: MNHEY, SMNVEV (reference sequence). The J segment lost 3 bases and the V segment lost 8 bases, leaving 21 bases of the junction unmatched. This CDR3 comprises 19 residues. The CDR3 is CASGRSVGTGGIPRYEQYF. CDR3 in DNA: TGTGCCAGCGGACGATCTGTTGGGACAGGGGGTATCCCTCGCTACGAGCAGTACTTC.

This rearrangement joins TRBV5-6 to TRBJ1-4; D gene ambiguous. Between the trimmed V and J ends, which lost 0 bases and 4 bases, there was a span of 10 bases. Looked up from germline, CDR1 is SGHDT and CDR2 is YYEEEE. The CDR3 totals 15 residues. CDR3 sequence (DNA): TGTGCCAGCAGCTTGGGGGTCGCCCTTAATGAAAAACTGTTTTTT. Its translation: CASSLGVALNEKLFF. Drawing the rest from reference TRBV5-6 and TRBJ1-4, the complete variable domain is DAGVTQSPTHLIKTRGQQVTLRCSPKSGHDTVSWYQQALGQGPQFIFQYYEEEERQRGNFPDRFSGHQFPNYSSELNVNALLLGDSALYLCASSLGVALNEKLFFGSGTQLSVL.

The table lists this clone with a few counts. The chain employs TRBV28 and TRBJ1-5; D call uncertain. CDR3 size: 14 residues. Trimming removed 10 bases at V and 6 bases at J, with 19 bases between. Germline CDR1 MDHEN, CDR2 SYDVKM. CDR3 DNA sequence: TGTGCCACCCTTTTAGGGTTTAATGGTCAGCCCCAGCATTTT. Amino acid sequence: CATLLGFNGQPQHF.

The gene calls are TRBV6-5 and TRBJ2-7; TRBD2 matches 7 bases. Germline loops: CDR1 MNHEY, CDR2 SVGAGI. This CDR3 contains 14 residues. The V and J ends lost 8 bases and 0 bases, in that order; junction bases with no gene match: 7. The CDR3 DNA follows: TGTGCCAGCGCACTAGCGAGGTTCTCCTACGAGCAGTACTTC. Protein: CASALARFSYEQYF.

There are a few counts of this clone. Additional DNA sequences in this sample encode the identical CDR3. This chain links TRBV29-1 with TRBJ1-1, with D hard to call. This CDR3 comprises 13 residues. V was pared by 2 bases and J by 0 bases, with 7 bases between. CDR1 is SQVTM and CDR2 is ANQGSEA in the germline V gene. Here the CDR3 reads CSVERVMNTEAFF. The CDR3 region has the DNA TGCAGCGTTGAAAGGGTGATGAACACTGAAGCTTTCTTT. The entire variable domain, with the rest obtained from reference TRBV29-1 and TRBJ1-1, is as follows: SAVISQKPSRDICQRGTSLTIQCQVDSQVTMMFWYRQQPGQSLTLIATANQGSEATYESGFVIDKFPISRPNLTFSTLTVSNMSPEDSSIYLCSVERVMNTEAFFGQGTRLTVV.

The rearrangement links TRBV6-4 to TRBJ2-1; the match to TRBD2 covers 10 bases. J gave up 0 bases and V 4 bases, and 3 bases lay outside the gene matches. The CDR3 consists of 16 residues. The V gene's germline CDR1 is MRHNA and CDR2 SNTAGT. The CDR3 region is CASSGGTSASYNEQFF. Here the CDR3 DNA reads TGTGCCAGCAGTGGCGGGACTAGCGCCTCCTACAATGAGCAGTTCTTC.

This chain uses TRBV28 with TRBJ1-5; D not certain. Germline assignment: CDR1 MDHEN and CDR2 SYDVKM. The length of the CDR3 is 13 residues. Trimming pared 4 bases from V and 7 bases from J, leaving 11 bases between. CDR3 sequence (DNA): TGTGCCAGCAGTTCCGGGGTCCACCAGCCCCAGCATTTT. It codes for CASSSGVHQPQHF. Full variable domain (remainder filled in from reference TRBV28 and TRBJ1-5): DVKVTQSSRYLVKRTGEKVFLECVQDMDHENMFWYRQDPGLGLRLIYFSYDVKMKEKGDIPEGYSVSREKKERFSLILESASTNQTSMYLCASSSGVHQPQHFGDGTRLSIL.

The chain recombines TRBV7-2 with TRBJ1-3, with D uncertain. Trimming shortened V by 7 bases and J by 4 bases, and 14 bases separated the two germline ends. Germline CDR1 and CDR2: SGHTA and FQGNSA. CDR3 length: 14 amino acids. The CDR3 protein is CASTLAGRGNTIYF. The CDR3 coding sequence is TGTGCCAGCACCCTAGCGGGTAGGGGAAACACCATATATTTT.

CDR3 loop: CSVHGRDTQYF. In nucleotides, the CDR3 is TGCAGTGTTCACGGTAGAGATACGCAGTATTTT. J is TRBJ2-3 and V is TRBV20-1; D gene unclear. CDR3 size: 11 residues. Trimming pared 7 bases from V and 5 bases from J, leaving 10 bases between. Germline lookup yields CDR1 DFQATT and CDR2 SNEGSKA (reference sequence).

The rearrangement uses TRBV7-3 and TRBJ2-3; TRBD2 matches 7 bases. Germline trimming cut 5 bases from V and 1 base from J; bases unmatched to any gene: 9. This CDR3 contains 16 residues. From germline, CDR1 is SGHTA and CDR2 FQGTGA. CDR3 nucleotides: TGTGCCAGCAGCACTAGAGTGGCGGGAGGCACAGATACGCAGTATTTT. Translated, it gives CASSTRVAGGTDTQYF.

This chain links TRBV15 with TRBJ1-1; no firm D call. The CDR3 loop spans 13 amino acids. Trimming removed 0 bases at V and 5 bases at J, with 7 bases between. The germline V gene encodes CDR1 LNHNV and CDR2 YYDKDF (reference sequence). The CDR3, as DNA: TGTGCCACCAGCAGAGATAGGGAAACTGAAGCTTTCTTT. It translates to CATSRDRETEAFF.